What follows are 25 T cell receptor beta chains derived from one specimen sequenced in a study of T cell responses to AZD1222 COVID-19 vaccine. The method was immunoSEQ multiplex PCR; TCRdb's version includes in-frame clones alone and lacks a portion of them. The sample lists some 50,000 clones, 89% occurring once. The sample in question was peripheral blood, obtained 28 days after the second AZD1222 dose. The receptors originated from an adult who received the AZD1222 COVID-19 vaccine.

This clone was seen just once. The J gene is TRBJ1-2, the V gene TRBV15; D not certain. The V gene lost 1 base and the J gene lost 1 base, with 7 bases spanning the gap. Germline V lookup: CDR1 LNHNV, CDR2 YYDKDF (reference sequence). This CDR3 spans 14 amino acids. The CDR3: CATSRGEVNYGYTF. The CDR3 DNA is TGTGCCACCAGCAGAGGGGAGGTTAACTATGGCTACACCTTC.

The rearrangement joins TRBV6-5 to TRBJ2-7, with no clear D. The V gene lost 8 bases and the J gene lost 0 bases, with 11 bases spanning the gap. Germline lookup yields CDR1 MNHEY and CDR2 SVGAGI. This CDR3 has 13 residues. Here the CDR3 reads CASRAEYSYEQYF. CDR3 DNA sequence: TGTGCCAGCCGGGCGGAATACTCCTACGAGCAGTACTTC.

V and J are TRBV2 and TRBJ2-1; 9 nucleotides line up with TRBD2. Germline assignment: CDR1 SNHLY and CDR2 FYNNEI. J was trimmed by 3 bases and V by 4 bases; bases with no gene match: 7. The CDR3 spans 16 residues. CDR3 sequence (DNA): TGTGCCAGCAGTGCCGGCGGGGGGGGTCTCTACAATGAGCAGTTCTTC. Translating gives CASSAGGGGLYNEQFF.

The chain has TRBV2 and TRBJ1-1, with 7 bases lining up with TRBD1. The CDR3 consists of 14 residues. The V gene's germline CDR1 is SNHLY and CDR2 FYNNEI. J lost 5 bases, V lost 5 bases, and 8 bases had no gene match. The CDR3 DNA follows: TGTGCCAGCAGTCTCGACAGGGCTCGTACTGAAGCTTTCTTT. It codes for CASSLDRARTEAFF.

The rearrangement uses TRBV6-6 and TRBJ2-3; no firm D call. The CDR3 sequence is 14 residues long. The germline V and J ends were trimmed by 7 bases and 4 bases, with 15 bases remaining between them. The V gene's germline CDR1 is MNHNY and CDR2 SVGAGI (reference sequence). The CDR3 region has the DNA TGTGCCAGCACCCCCCTGGTGGGCCCAGATACGCAGTATTTT. This codes for CASTPLVGPDTQYF.

The V gene is TRBV6-5, the J gene TRBJ1-1; TRBD1 agrees at 8 bases. The germline gives CDR1 MNHEY, CDR2 SVGAGI. V lost 7 bases, J lost 5 bases, and 9 bases stayed unmatched. The CDR3 spans 14 residues. CDR3 amino acids: CASNLQGALTEAFF. CDR3 DNA sequence: TGTGCCAGCAATCTTCAGGGGGCGTTAACTGAAGCTTTCTTT.

This clone appeared a few times. The rearrangement uses TRBV3-1 (or the pseudogene TRBV3-2) and TRBJ1-5; D is undetermined. The CDR3 totals 12 residues. The germline V gene has CDR1 LGHDT and CDR2 YNNKEL (reference sequence). Trimming pared 3 bases from V and 1 base from J, leaving 1 base between. The CDR3 region is CASSHSNQPQHF. CDR3 bases: TGTGCCAGCAGCCACAGCAATCAGCCCCAGCATTTT.

The chain carries TRBV7-6 and TRBJ1-1; 7 bases agree with TRBD1. Germline trimming cut 1 base from V and 2 bases from J; bases unmatched to any gene: 10. CDR3 length: 17 residues. Germline values: CDR1 SGHVS, CDR2 FNYEAQ. The CDR3 protein is CASSLVGRGRTNTEAFF. DNA of the CDR3: TGTGCCAGCAGCTTAGTGGGGAGGGGGCGGACTAACACTGAAGCTTTCTTT.

The chain couples TRBV7-2 to TRBJ1-1, with a possible D match to TRBD1 (5 bases). The CDR3 is 15 residues long. V was clipped by 3 bases and J by 7 bases, with 18 bases between them. The V gene's germline CDR1 is SGHTA and CDR2 FQGNSA. The chain's CDR3 is CASSLSFGTGNEAFF. DNA for the CDR3: TGTGCCAGCAGCTTGTCTTTCGGAACAGGCAATGAAGCTTTCTTT.

The chain couples TRBV14 to TRBJ1-4, with D possibly matching TRBD1 (6 bases). The CDR3 has 16 amino acids. In germline, CDR1 is SGHDN, CDR2 FVKESK. Trimming took 1 base from V and 6 from J, leaving 15 bases between them. This CDR3 is CASSQARGEGYEKLFF. CDR3 sequence (DNA): TGTGCCAGCAGCCAAGCAAGGGGGGAAGGATATGAAAAACTGTTTTTT.

V usage is TRBV4-3 and J usage is TRBJ2-7; possible D gene TRBD1, 5 bases. The V end was cut by 0 bases, the J end by 6 bases, with 15 bases between. Germline assignment: CDR1 LGHNA and CDR2 YSLEER. The CDR3 spans 15 residues. DNA for the CDR3: TGCGCCAGCAGCCAAGATGCACAGGCGCGCTTCGAGCAGTACTTC. Its protein is CASSQDAQARFEQYF.

This sequence joins TRBV7-9 and TRBJ2-7, with D tentatively TRBD2 (6 bases). This CDR3 has 15 residues. V lost 2 bases and J lost 2, with 13 bases in between. CDR1 and CDR2 (germline): SEHNR, FQNEAQ (reference sequence). This chain's CDR3 is CASSLSPSETYEQYF. CDR3 in DNA: TGTGCCAGCAGCTTAAGCCCTAGCGAGACCTACGAGCAGTACTTC.

This clone has just one count. The rearrangement joins TRBV5-1 to TRBJ1-2, with D perhaps TRBD1 (6 bases). Per germline, CDR1 SGHRS and CDR2 YFSETQ. Trimming cost V 1 base and J 6 bases, with 10 bases left between them. CDR3 length: 13 amino acids. The CDR3 here is CASSLSGVDGYTF. The DNA of the CDR3 is TGCGCCAGCAGCTTGTCAGGGGTCGATGGCTACACCTTC.

J is TRBJ1-6 and V is TRBV5-1; TRBD1 might be the D (6 bases). Trimming left V 1 base short and J 8 bases short, with 13 bases between. The CDR3 totals 15 residues. CDR1 SGHRS and CDR2 YFSETQ come from the germline V gene. The CDR3 reads CASSLQGPGDSPLHF. The CDR3 DNA reads as TGCGCCAGCAGCTTGCAGGGCCCAGGGGATTCACCCCTCCACTTT.

The CDR3 nucleotides read TGTGCCAGCAGCCTTGGGACAGCTAACACTGAAGCTTTCTTT. This translates into CASSLGTANTEAFF. V gene TRBV9 combines with J gene TRBJ1-1; 7 nucleotides agree with TRBD1. The V segment lost 4 bases and the J segment 2 bases; nucleotides outside the gene matches: 5. Germline V gene sequence: CDR1 SGDLS, CDR2 YYNGEE. The CDR3 covers 14 residues.

V and J are TRBV28 and TRBJ1-5; 11 bases line up with TRBD1. With V trimmed by 7 bases and J by 4 bases, 9 bases remained unmatched. Germline V gene sequence: CDR1 MDHEN, CDR2 SYDVKM. This CDR3 comprises 16 residues. The CDR3 nucleotides are TGTGCCAGCACCTCTCGAGGACAGGGGGCAAATCAGCCCCAGCATTTT. Protein product: CASTSRGQGANQPQHF. Together with reference TRBV28 and TRBJ1-5, the CDR3 gives the full variable domain: DVKVTQSSRYLVKRTGEKVFLECVQDMDHENMFWYRQDPGLGLRLIYFSYDVKMKEKGDIPEGYSVSREKKERFSLILESASTNQTSMYLCASTSRGQGANQPQHFGDGTRLSIL.

This chain uses TRBV2 with TRBJ2-5; no firm D call. V shed 8 bases and J shed 5 bases, with 9 bases lying between them. CDR1 and CDR2 from the germline V gene are SNHLY and FYNNEI. The CDR3 has 11 amino acids. CDR3 sequence reads: CASLVVETQYF. CDR3 nucleotides: TGTGCCAGCCTAGTCGTCGAGACCCAGTACTTC.

The chain is built from TRBV3-1 (or the pseudogene TRBV3-2) and TRBJ2-1; D remains unclear. The V gene lost 1 base and the J gene lost 4 bases, with 11 bases spanning the gap. Germline V gene sequence: CDR1 LGHDT, CDR2 YNNKEL (reference sequence). CDR3 length: 15 amino acids. This CDR3 reads CASSQGSVLYNEQFF. CDR3 bases: TGTGCCAGCAGCCAAGGGAGCGTTCTTTACAATGAGCAGTTCTTC.

The chain is built from TRBV19 and TRBJ1-5; TRBD1 matches 8 bases. The germline V gene encodes CDR1 LNHDA and CDR2 SQIVND (reference sequence). Germline trimming cut 3 bases from V and 1 base from J; bases unmatched to any gene: 11. This CDR3 region has 18 residues. The CDR3 sequence is CASSISYNRGTSNQPQHF. The DNA for the CDR3 is TGTGCCAGTAGTATTAGTTATAACAGGGGGACAAGCAATCAGCCCCAGCATTTT.

The genes are TRBV3-1 (or the pseudogene TRBV3-2) and TRBJ2-7; 8 bases line up with TRBD1. The germline V gene encodes CDR1 LGHDT and CDR2 YNNKEL (reference sequence). V shed 0 bases and J 1 base; nucleotides not matched to a gene: 5. The CDR3 contains 16 residues. The CDR3 sequence: CASSQERNRGSYEQYF. CDR3 DNA: TGTGCCAGCAGCCAAGAACGCAACAGGGGGTCCTACGAGCAGTACTTC.

This clone was detected only once. The chain is built from TRBV28 and TRBJ2-7, with D unclear. Germline CDR1 and CDR2: MDHEN and SYDVKM. This CDR3 is built from 15 residues. Trimming took 3 bases from V and 2 from J, leaving 14 bases between them. The CDR3 here is CASSLETADPYEQYF. The CDR3 DNA sequence: TGTGCCAGCAGTTTGGAGACCGCCGACCCCTACGAGCAGTACTTC.

This chain uses TRBV11-3 with TRBJ1-3; D is possibly TRBD1 (5 bases). Per germline, CDR1 SGHNT and CDR2 YENEEA. V lost 0 bases, J lost 4 bases, and 10 bases lay in between. This CDR3 contains 15 residues. The CDR3: CASSLEGVSGNTIYF. The CDR3 bases are TGTGCCAGCAGCTTAGAAGGGGTATCCGGAAACACCATATATTTT.

This sequence joins TRBV7-2 and TRBJ2-7, with 10 bases that match TRBD1. Germline V gene lookup returns CDR1 SGHTA and CDR2 FQGNSA. J was trimmed by 3 bases and V by 5 bases; bases with no gene match: 4. There are 14 residues in the CDR3. The CDR3 DNA sequence: TGTGCCAGCAGCCCGGACAGGGGGGGCTACGAGCAGTACTTC. It is translated as CASSPDRGGYEQYF.

The chain joins TRBV5-1 to TRBJ2-5, with 8 bases that match TRBD2. Germline CDR1 and CDR2: SGHRS and YFSETQ. The ends lost 4 bases at V and 11 bases at J; junction bases unmatched: 25. The CDR3 is made up of 18 amino acids. CDR3 loop: CASSPGTSIGRDLRQQYF. In DNA, the CDR3 is TGCGCCAGCAGCCCCGGGACTAGTATAGGGAGAGACCTGCGGCAACAGTACTTC.

CDR3: CASSASSGGYNEQFF. The CDR3 coding sequence is TGTGCCAGTAGTGCATCTAGCGGGGGATACAATGAGCAGTTCTTC. The genes are TRBV19 and TRBJ2-1, with 10 positions matching TRBD2. J lost 4 bases, V lost 5 bases, and 5 bases had no gene match. Germline lookup yields CDR1 LNHDA and CDR2 SQIVND (reference sequence). The CDR3 totals 15 residues.